A single sample gave rise to the 17 T cell receptor beta chains below, sequenced in a study of blood T cell repertoires in COVID-19. The table came from immunoSEQ multiplex PCR; TCRdb's copy has only in-frame clones and leaves some out. The table lists fewer than 300,000 clones, about 93% of them singletons. Sequenced input: PBMCs or T cells enriched from blood (not recorded which). These receptors were taken from a woman aged 30 to 39 who had recovered from COVID-19.

The chain employs TRBV24-1 and TRBJ2-1, with 7 positions matching TRBD2. This CDR3 region has 15 residues. CDR1 is KGHDR and CDR2 is SFDVKD in the germline V gene. After removal of 3 bases from V and 7 bases from J, the junction contained 8 bases not matched to a gene. CDR3 amino acids: CATSDPSGHENEQFF. The CDR3 DNA sequence: TGTGCCACCAGTGATCCTAGCGGTCACGAGAATGAGCAGTTCTTC.

V usage is TRBV7-9 and J usage is TRBJ2-1; TRBD2 aligns across 12 bases. The germline V gene has CDR1 SEHNR and CDR2 FQNEAQ (reference sequence). V trimming: 3 bases; J trimming: 3 bases; junction bases outside the gene matches: 9. The CDR3 consists of 18 residues. The CDR3 nucleotides are TGTGCCAGCAGCTTTACTTCCGGACTAGCGGGGAACTACAATGAGCAGTTCTTC. This translates into CASSFTSGLAGNYNEQFF.

As for this clone: In the same sample, other DNA sequences code for this CDR3. This chain links TRBV6-5 with TRBJ1-1; D remains unclear. CDR1 MNHEY and CDR2 SVGAGI come from the germline V gene. The CDR3 is 15 amino acids. The ends were cut back, 0 bases at V and 1 base at J, with 9 bases in the middle. CDR3 amino acids: CASSYSKGGNTEAFF. Here the CDR3 DNA reads TGTGCCAGCAGTTACTCGAAGGGAGGGAACACTGAAGCTTTCTTT.

The chain carries TRBV18 and TRBJ2-1, with unresolved D. The CDR3 loop spans 12 amino acids. Germline V CDR1 and CDR2: KGHSH, LQKENI. Deletions cut 0 bases from V and 6 bases from J, with 3 bases between. In nucleotides, the CDR3 is TGTGCCAGCTCACCACCCGTCAATGAGCAGTTCTTC. This translates into CASSPPVNEQFF.

The chain couples TRBV11-2 to TRBJ1-6; D not certain. V was pared by 4 bases and J by 10 bases, with 14 bases between. This CDR3 has 14 amino acids. From germline, CDR1 is SGHAT and CDR2 FQNNGV. The CDR3 is CASSSVGADSPLHF. CDR3 bases: TGTGCCAGCAGCTCTGTAGGAGCGGACTCACCCCTCCACTTT.

The CDR3 loop reads CASSRPRGQVVYSNQPQHF. The DNA for the CDR3 is TGTGCCAGCAGTCGTCCTAGGGGACAAGTAGTTTATAGCAATCAGCCCCAGCATTTT. The chain is built from TRBV6-2 or TRBV6-3 and TRBJ1-5, with D perhaps matching TRBD1 (6 bases). The CDR3 runs 19 residues. Trimming removed 5 bases at V and 0 bases at J, with 23 bases between. Per the germline V gene, CDR1 is MNHEY and CDR2 is SVGEGT.

V gene TRBV5-4 combines with J gene TRBJ2-3; TRBD2 matches at 8 bases. This CDR3 contains 15 residues. The germline gives CDR1 SGHNT, CDR2 YYREEE (reference sequence). Trimming cost V 7 bases and J 0 bases; bases outside gene matches: 7. CDR3: CASWSGSGSTDTQYF. For the CDR3, the DNA is TGTGCCAGCTGGAGCGGGAGTGGCAGCACAGATACGCAGTATTTT.

In this sample, this clone turned up a few times. This chain joins TRBV30 and TRBJ1-4; unclear D gene. The length of the CDR3 is 16 residues. V shed 2 bases and J shed 6 bases, with 19 bases lying between them. Per the germline V gene, CDR1 is GTSNPN and CDR2 is SVGIG (reference sequence). The CDR3 DNA follows: TGTGCCTGGAGTTTTATTTGGGGAGGAAGTGATGAAAAACTGTTTTTT. Protein: CAWSFIWGGSDEKLFF.

This clone was picked up one time. The CDR3 loop reads CASSRVLAPEQFF. The CDR3 nucleotides are TGTGCCAGCAGCCGAGTACTAGCGCCTGAGCAGTTCTTC. V and J are TRBV5-5 and TRBJ2-1; 7 nucleotides agree with TRBD2. The V and J ends lost 4 bases and 9 bases, in that order; junction bases with no gene match: 7. CDR1 and CDR2 from the germline V gene are SGHKS and YYEKEE (reference sequence). The CDR3 spans 13 residues.

The CDR3 DNA reads as TGTGCCAGTAGTAGTGGGACAGTCAGGAATGAGCAGTTCTTC. Translated, it gives CASSSGTVRNEQFF. The chain is built from TRBV19 and TRBJ2-1, with 7 positions matching TRBD1. The CDR3 contains 14 residues. J was trimmed by 7 bases and V by 4 bases; bases with no gene match: 7. Germline values: CDR1 LNHDA, CDR2 SQIVND (reference sequence).

This clone was seen once. This rearrangement joins TRBV19 to TRBJ2-7, with D tentatively TRBD2 (5 bases). CDR3 size: 15 residues. Germline V gene lookup returns CDR1 LNHDA and CDR2 SQIVND (reference sequence). V was shortened by 0 bases and J by 3 bases, with 12 bases between the two germline ends. The CDR3 DNA is TGTGCCAGTAGTATAGATCTATCGGGGAACTACGAGCAGTACTTC. Translated, it gives CASSIDLSGNYEQYF.

In nucleotides, the CDR3 is TGTGCCAGCAGCCCAAGTGAACTGCTCACCGGGGAGCTGTTTTTT. Translation gives CASSPSELLTGELFF. This chain joins TRBV4-2 and TRBJ2-2; no firm D call. Germline-derived CDR1 and CDR2 are LGHNA and YNFKEQ. The CDR3 covers 15 residues. Trimming took 4 bases from V and 4 from J, leaving 13 bases between them.

This clone occurred once. J is TRBJ1-1 and V is TRBV7-3; possibly TRBD1 for D (6 bases). The CDR3 is made up of 15 amino acids. V shed 6 bases and J shed 0 bases, with 14 bases lying between them. The germline V gene has CDR1 SGHTA and CDR2 FQGTGA. The CDR3, as DNA: TGTGCCAGCAGGAAGACAGGCCCCATGAACACTGAAGCTTTCTTT. The encoded protein is CASRKTGPMNTEAFF.

The chain is built from TRBV29-1 and TRBJ2-2, with 9 positions matching TRBD2. Trimming took 7 bases from V and 6 from J; bases not matched to a gene: 0. The length of the CDR3 is 11 residues. Germline loops: CDR1 SQVTM, CDR2 ANQGSEA. CDR3 residues: CSASGAGELFF. The CDR3 nucleotides read TGCAGCGCTAGCGGGGCCGGGGAGCTGTTTTTT.

The chain couples TRBV4-2 to TRBJ1-4, with D unresolved. Trimming pared 0 bases from V and 6 bases from J, leaving 17 bases between. The length of the CDR3 is 17 residues. The germline V gene has CDR1 LGHNA and CDR2 YNFKEQ. The CDR3 region is CASSQDSPLLADEKLFF. DNA for the CDR3: TGTGCCAGCAGCCAAGATAGTCCACTATTGGCCGATGAAAAACTGTTTTTT.

The table lists this clone with a count of one. The chain couples TRBV27 to TRBJ1-1; TRBD1 agrees at 7 bases. The V gene's germline CDR1 is MNHEY and CDR2 SMNVEV (reference sequence). The CDR3 loop spans 14 amino acids. The V and J ends lost 2 bases and 5 bases, in that order; junction bases with no gene match: 5. The CDR3 sequence is CASSLEGALTEAFF. In DNA form, the CDR3 reads TGTGCCAGCAGTTTAGAGGGGGCGCTGACTGAAGCTTTCTTT.

The gene calls are TRBV3-1 (or the pseudogene TRBV3-2) and TRBJ1-5, with D perhaps TRBD1 (5 bases). The germline V gene encodes CDR1 LGHDT and CDR2 YNNKEL (reference sequence). Trimming took off 4 bases at V and 7 bases at J, with 17 bases between the two ends. The CDR3 contains 15 residues. DNA of the CDR3: TGTGCCAGCAGCCCCTCGGGGCAGGGAGGACAGCCCCAGCATTTT. Amino acids: CASSPSGQGGQPQHF.